The sequence of this TCR beta chain was determined in a study of blood T cell repertoires in COVID-19. Study in general: Acute and convalescent COVID-19 samples came from the United States, Italy and Spain. T cells, B-cell-depleted T cells, or PBMCs supplied cDNA or gDNA.

Methods used by the authors: Reference gene primer amplification gave estimated nucleated cell counts. The method was immunoSEQ multiplex PCR; TCRdb's version includes in-frame clones alone and lacks a portion of them. V, J and clone size are taken as reported in that table, and D and trimming were inferred from the DNA itself. The sample lists some 150,000 clones, about 90% occurring once. From germline, CDR1 is SGDLS and CDR2 YYNGEE. V was clipped by 0 bases and J by 3 bases; unmatched bases: 5. The CDR3 has 15 amino acids. Sequenced: peripheral blood. The chain carries TRBV9 and TRBJ2-7; 8 positions agree with TRBD2. The receptor was isolated from a human donor in a cohort sampled during active COVID-19. The CDR3 DNA reads TGTGCCAGCAGCGTAGGGTTCGGGACTAGCTACGAGCAGTACTTC. Protein: CASSVGFGTSYEQYF.